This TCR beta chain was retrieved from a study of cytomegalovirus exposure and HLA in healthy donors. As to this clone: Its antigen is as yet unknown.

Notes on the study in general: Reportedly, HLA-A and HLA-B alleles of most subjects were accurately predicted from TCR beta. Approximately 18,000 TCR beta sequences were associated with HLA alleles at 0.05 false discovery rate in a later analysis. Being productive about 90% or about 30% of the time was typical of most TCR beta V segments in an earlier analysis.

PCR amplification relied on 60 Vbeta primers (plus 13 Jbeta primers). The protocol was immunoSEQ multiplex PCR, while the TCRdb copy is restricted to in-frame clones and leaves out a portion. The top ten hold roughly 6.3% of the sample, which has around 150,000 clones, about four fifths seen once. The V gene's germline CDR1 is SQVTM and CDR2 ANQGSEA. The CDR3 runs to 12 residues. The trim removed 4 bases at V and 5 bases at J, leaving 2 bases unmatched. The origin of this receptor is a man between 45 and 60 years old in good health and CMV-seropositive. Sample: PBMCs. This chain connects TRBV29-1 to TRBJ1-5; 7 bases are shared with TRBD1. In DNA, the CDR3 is TGCAGCGTTGGAACAGGGGATCAGCCCCAGCATTTT. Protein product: CSVGTGDQPQHF.